This T cell receptor (beta chain) was observed in a study of CD8+ T cells in alopecia areata. Extraction and reverse transcription of RNA yielded cDNA as the sequencing template. Clones were sequenced by immunoSEQ multiplex PCR, and TCRdb holds only the in-frame ones, with some missing. The table records some 160,000 clones, just over 65% of them present only once. The treatment was: oral pan-JAK inhibitor, 5-10 mg twice daily. Germline lookup yields CDR1 GTSNPN and CDR2 SVGIG (reference sequence). Trimming removed 2 bases from V and 8 bases from J; junction bases left unmatched: 11. The CDR3 runs to 15 residues. Study results and limitations: Scalp lesions, especially in alopecia totalis/universalis, had higher clonality than normal scalp. Numerous expanded lesional clones remained in scalp and blood during tofacitinib.

This clone was seen only a few times. Its specificity is unknown. The V gene is TRBV30, the J gene TRBJ2-2; the match to TRBD1 covers 7 bases. Sequencing used CD4+ T cells sorted from blood, obtained at week 4, from a patient treated with tofacitinib. The sequence came from a human donor with alopecia areata. CDR3 sequence: CAWSLTGIARGELFF. The DNA for the CDR3 is TGTGCCTGGAGTTTGACAGGGATAGCCCGAGGGGAGCTGTTTTTT.